This record concerns one TCR beta chain sequence. Its cognate antigen is unknown. Clones were read by immunoSEQ multiplex PCR, and TCRdb kept only the in-frame ones, dropping some. This table holds 53,000 or so clones, less than 90% found once. The sample comes from a study of OX40 agonist ivuxolimab in advanced cancers. General observations from the study: Expanded clones belonging to CD8+ T cells outnumbered, on average, those of CD4+. CD4+ and CD8+ T cells in blood underwent clonal expansion by week 6 at 0.1 to 3.0 mg/kg.

The CDR3 is 15 residues long. The ends were cut back, 3 bases at V and 2 bases at J, with 16 bases in the middle. Germline CDR1 reads GTSNPN; CDR2 reads SVGIG (reference sequence). The clonotype originates from an adult with an advanced solid tumor such as melanoma, head and neck, liver or kidney cancer. The chain couples TRBV30 to TRBJ1-1, with TRBD1 as a possible D gene (5 bases). The source was CD4+ or CD8+ T cells sorted from blood, collected in a trial of the OX40 agonist ivuxolimab. The CDR3 sequence: CAWRGSGFGNTEAFF. CDR3 coding DNA: TGTGCCTGGAGAGGATCAGGGTTTGGTAACACTGAAGCTTTCTTT.